These 22 T cell receptor beta chains came from one sample sequenced in a study of blood T cell repertoires in COVID-19. The protocol was immunoSEQ multiplex PCR, while the TCRdb copy is restricted to in-frame clones and leaves out a portion. Among hundreds of thousands of clones listed, about 85% were seen once. Sequenced material: peripheral blood. Source of these receptors: a woman aged 18-29 years who had recovered from COVID-19.

V gene TRBV5-1 combines with J gene TRBJ2-2; TRBD2 matches 7 bases. CDR3 length: 14 residues. Germline lookup yields CDR1 SGHRS and CDR2 YFSETQ. V was pared by 5 bases and J by 0 bases, with 1 base of the junction left unmatched. As DNA, the CDR3 is TGCGCCAGCAGGGCGGGGGCGAACACCGGGGAGCTGTTTTTT. As protein: CASRAGANTGELFF.

J is TRBJ2-3 and V is TRBV27; D is unresolved. Germline V gene lookup returns CDR1 MNHEY and CDR2 SMNVEV (reference sequence). V was trimmed by 0 bases and J by 1 base, leaving 8 bases between them. The CDR3 contains 15 residues. CDR3 in amino acids: CASSLSNTRTDTQYF. CDR3 DNA sequence: TGTGCCAGCAGTTTATCGAACACGCGCACAGATACGCAGTATTTT.

V and J are TRBV10-3 and TRBJ2-5, with D perhaps matching TRBD1 (6 bases). V lost 0 bases, J lost 4 bases, and 12 bases lay in between. The length of the CDR3 is 15 residues. Germline values: CDR1 ENHRY, CDR2 SYGVKD. The CDR3, as DNA: TGTGCCATCAGTGAGTCACAGGGCTACTCAGAGACCCAGTACTTC. This translates into CAISESQGYSETQYF.

The chain combines TRBV11-2 with TRBJ2-3; 12 nucleotides agree with TRBD2. J gave up 4 bases and V 0 bases, and 2 bases lay outside the gene matches. Per germline, CDR1 SGHAT and CDR2 FQNNGV. The CDR3 loop spans 16 amino acids. CDR3 bases: TGTGCCAGCAGCTTAGAGCTAGCGGGAGGGCCAGATACGCAGTATTTT. Translated, it gives CASSLELAGGPDTQYF.

The rearrangement links TRBV6-5 to TRBJ2-7; tentative D call: TRBD2 (5 bases). The CDR3 has 15 residues. Trimming removed 8 bases at V and 4 bases at J, with 21 bases between. Germline lookup yields CDR1 MNHEY and CDR2 SVGAGI. The CDR3 DNA follows: TGTGCCAGCTCATCCCCCCTGAGACTAAATTACGAGCAGTACTTC. Protein sequence: CASSSPLRLNYEQYF.

The chain joins TRBV7-2 to TRBJ2-5; D is ambiguous. Trimming cost V 0 bases and J 7 bases, with 6 bases left between them. The CDR3 length is 12 residues. In germline, CDR1 is SGHTA, CDR2 FQGNSA. CDR3 bases: TGTGCCAGCAGCTTAGCGGTGGCGACCCAGTACTTC. Translation gives CASSLAVATQYF. Supplemented by reference TRBV7-2 and TRBJ2-5, the full variable domain reads GAGVSQSPSNKVTEKGKDVELRCDPISGHTALYWYRQSLGQGLEFLIYFQGNSAPDKSGLPSDRFSAERTGGSVSTLTIQRTQQEDSAVYLCASSLAVATQYFGPGTRLLVL.

As regards this clone: The junction and the germline gene differ at one end; a read error may be behind it. V usage is TRBV6-5 and J usage is TRBJ1-2, with TRBD1 as a possible D gene (6 bases). Germline CDR1 reads MNHEY; CDR2 reads SVGAGI. The CDR3 is made up of 12 amino acids. In DNA, the CDR3 is TGTGCCAGCGCCCGGGCGGGGGGGACATCCGTCTTC. Encoded protein: CASARAGGTSVF.

The chain recombines TRBV14 with TRBJ2-1; 10 nucleotides agree with TRBD1. CDR1 SGHDN and CDR2 FVKESK come from the germline V gene. Trimming cost V 4 bases and J 7 bases; bases outside gene matches: 4. The CDR3 extends over 14 amino acids. The CDR3 spells CASSRQGASNEQFF. Written as DNA, the CDR3 is TGTGCCAGCAGCCGACAGGGGGCATCAAATGAGCAGTTCTTC.

This chain uses TRBV4-3 with TRBJ1-2; weak D call: TRBD1 (6 bases). Trimming shortened V by 8 bases and J by 2 bases, and 15 bases separated the two germline ends. Germline assignment: CDR1 LGHNA and CDR2 YSLEER. The CDR3 runs 14 residues. CDR3 nucleotide sequence: TGCGCCAGCGGGGAAACAGGACAGAACTATGGCTACACCTTC. Protein sequence: CASGETGQNYGYTF.

The genes are TRBV4-1 and TRBJ2-7, with 10 bases matching TRBD2. This CDR3 has 17 amino acids. Trimming at V came to 4 bases and at J to 3 bases, leaving 12 bases not matched to a gene. Germline assignment: CDR1 MGHRA and CDR2 YSYEKL. CDR3 region: CASSPIALAGEGYEQYF. CDR3 coding DNA: TGCGCCAGCAGCCCCATAGCTCTAGCGGGAGAAGGCTACGAGCAGTACTTC.

Concerning this clone: The same CDR3 can be traced to other DNA sequences in this sample. The V call is TRBV4-3, the J call TRBJ1-1, with TRBD1 as a possible D gene (6 bases). The CDR3 extends over 14 amino acids. The V gene lost 2 bases and the J gene lost 2 bases, with 9 bases spanning the gap. The germline V gene has CDR1 LGHNA and CDR2 YSLEER. The CDR3 sequence is CASSQNRVNTEAFF. CDR3 DNA sequence: TGCGCCAGCAGCCAAAACAGGGTTAACACTGAAGCTTTCTTT.

This sequence joins TRBV6-4 and TRBJ2-1; TRBD2 is a possible D gene (5 bases). CDR1 MRHNA and CDR2 SNTAGT come from the germline V gene. Trimming removed 0 bases from V and 9 bases from J, with 12 bases in between. The CDR3 spans 14 residues. CDR3 DNA sequence: TGTGCCAGCAGTGACTCGACAATCAGCGGTGAGCAGTTCTTC. Its translation is CASSDSTISGEQFF.

This clone was seen a few times. V gene TRBV7-9 combines with J gene TRBJ1-1; D possibly corresponds to TRBD1 (5 bases). V was trimmed by 2 bases and J by 1 base, leaving 8 bases between them. The CDR3 consists of 14 residues. Germline V gene lookup returns CDR1 SEHNR and CDR2 FQNEAQ (reference sequence). The CDR3 coding sequence is TGTGCCAGCAGCTTACCCCAGGGGAACACTGAAGCTTTCTTT. As protein: CASSLPQGNTEAFF.

This chain uses TRBV30 with TRBJ2-1; 11 positions agree with TRBD2. The V and J ends lost 4 bases and 6 bases, in that order; junction bases with no gene match: 2. The CDR3 runs to 13 residues. Looked up from germline, CDR1 is GTSNPN and CDR2 is SVGIG (reference sequence). As DNA, the CDR3 is TGTGCCTGGATAGCGGGAGGGCGCAATGAGCAGTTCTTC. It codes for CAWIAGGRNEQFF.

This clone was observed a single time. The identical CDR3 is also encoded by other nucleotide sequences in the sample. The V and J genes are TRBV7-3 and TRBJ2-3; D ambiguous. The CDR3 extends over 13 amino acids. Per germline, CDR1 SGHTA and CDR2 FQGTGA. Deletions cut 2 bases from V and 4 bases from J, with 7 bases between. CDR3 nucleotide sequence: TGTGCCAGCAGCTTAGTGGGCTCAGATACGCAGTATTTT. Protein sequence: CASSLVGSDTQYF.

This clone showed up just a few times. The V call is TRBV24-1, the J call TRBJ2-1; D gene unclear. The CDR3 loop spans 14 amino acids. Germline CDR1 KGHDR, CDR2 SFDVKD. V was clipped by 5 bases and J by 6 bases, with 13 bases between them. The CDR3 is CATSASTLLNEQFF. CDR3 in DNA: TGTGCCACCAGTGCGTCAACCCTACTCAATGAGCAGTTCTTC.

V is TRBV5-4 and J is TRBJ1-4, with D possibly being TRBD1 (5 bases). This CDR3 is built from 14 residues. The V end was cut by 0 bases, the J end by 5 bases, with 8 bases between. CDR1 SGHNT and CDR2 YYREEE come from the germline V gene (reference sequence). CDR3 protein: CASSLDRRNEKLFF. CDR3 coding DNA: TGTGCCAGCAGCTTGGACAGGAGAAATGAAAAACTGTTTTTT.

The V and J genes are TRBV5-1 and TRBJ2-3, with a tentative D call TRBD2 (6 bases). The CDR3 is made up of 16 amino acids. V was cut by 3 bases and J by 0 bases, with 14 bases left in between. Germline V gene sequence: CDR1 SGHRS, CDR2 YFSETQ. The CDR3 here is CASSSPSGRSTDTQYF. DNA for the CDR3: TGCGCCAGCAGCTCCCCAAGTGGGAGGAGCACAGATACGCAGTATTTT.

The rearrangement links TRBV19 to TRBJ2-3, with D possibly matching TRBD1 (5 bases). CDR1 and CDR2 (germline): LNHDA, SQIVND (reference sequence). This CDR3 comprises 18 residues. Deletions cut 0 bases from V and 1 base from J, with 17 bases between. The CDR3 DNA reads as TGTGCCAGTAGTATAGATCTATGGGGCGAAAGGGGCACAGATACGCAGTATTTT. The encoded protein is CASSIDLWGERGTDTQYF.

This clone came up a few times. This chain uses TRBV4-1 with TRBJ2-2; 8 bases align to TRBD2. Germline V gene sequence: CDR1 MGHRA, CDR2 YSYEKL. The CDR3 has 16 residues. The ends lost 5 bases at V and 6 bases at J; junction bases unmatched: 11. The DNA for the CDR3 is TGCGCCAGCAGCGCACCGGGACTAGTTCGTCCCGGGGAGCTGTTTTTT. Its protein product is CASSAPGLVRPGELFF.

The chain has TRBV5-1 and TRBJ1-2, with D possibly being TRBD1 (6 bases). The CDR3 runs to 15 residues. Germline CDR1 and CDR2: SGHRS and YFSETQ. The V end was cut by 1 base, the J end by 3 bases, with 13 bases between. Here the CDR3 DNA reads TGCGCCAGCAGCTTGATGGGGGCAAGGGACTATGGCTACACCTTC. This encodes CASSLMGARDYGYTF. The full variable domain, completed using reference TRBV5-1 and TRBJ1-2, is KAGVTQTPRYLIKTRGQQVTLSCSPISGHRSVSWYQQTPGQGLQFLFEYFSETQRNKGNFPGRFSGRQFSNSRSEMNVSTLELGDSALYLCASSLMGARDYGYTFGSGTRLTVV.

The chain is built from TRBV4-1 and TRBJ2-5, with D hard to call. CDR3 length: 14 amino acids. V was cut by 0 bases and J by 2 bases, with 7 bases left in between. CDR1 is MGHRA and CDR2 is YSYEKL in the germline V gene. In DNA form, the CDR3 reads TGCGCCAGCAGCCAAGAACAACATCAAGAGACCCAGTACTTC. The encoded protein is CASSQEQHQETQYF.